Shown below are 10 T cell receptor beta chains from a single sample sequenced in a study of blood T cell repertoires in COVID-19. Using immunoSEQ multiplex PCR, the repertoire was profiled, and TCRdb retains in-frame clones only, with some absent. The data show about 350,000 clones, about 90% seen once. Sequenced material: PBMCs or T cells enriched from blood (not recorded which). The receptors come from a woman aged 30 to 39 who had recovered from COVID-19.

The J gene is TRBJ1-5, the V gene TRBV27; TRBD1 might be the D (5 bases). CDR3 size: 14 residues. The germline CDR1 and CDR2 sequences are MNHEY and SMNVEV (reference sequence). V was cut by 3 bases and J by 3 bases, with 9 bases left in between. This CDR3 reads CASSFQGYNQPQHF. In nucleotides, the CDR3 is TGTGCCAGCAGTTTCCAGGGATACAATCAGCCCCAGCATTTT.

This clone was seen just once. The chain carries TRBV6-6 and TRBJ1-2, with TRBD1 matching over 8 bases. CDR1 is MNHNY and CDR2 is SVGAGI in the germline V gene (reference sequence). V was pared by 7 bases and J by 0 bases, with 7 bases of the junction left unmatched. The length of the CDR3 is 15 residues. CDR3 protein: CASTGGPTSNYGYTF. The CDR3 DNA is TGTGCCAGCACAGGGGGCCCGACTTCTAACTATGGCTACACCTTC.

The chain links TRBV5-1 to TRBJ1-2; no firm D call. Trimming took off 0 bases at V and 4 bases at J, with 16 bases between the two ends. Germline V gene lookup returns CDR1 SGHRS and CDR2 YFSETQ. This CDR3 comprises 16 residues. CDR3 sequence: CASSLGSNEGVYGYTF. The DNA of the CDR3 is TGCGCCAGCAGCTTGGGGTCCAACGAGGGCGTCTATGGCTACACCTTC.

The chain has TRBV7-9 and TRBJ1-3; D unresolved. Trimming shortened V by 2 bases and J by 1 base, and 3 bases separated the two germline ends. The CDR3 spans 13 residues. The germline CDR1 and CDR2 sequences are SEHNR and FQNEAQ (reference sequence). The DNA for the CDR3 is TGTGCCAGCAGCTTATCTTCTGGAAACACCATATATTTT. It yields the protein CASSLSSGNTIYF.

The chain links TRBV5-5 to TRBJ2-2; the match to TRBD1 covers 9 bases. The CDR3 has 16 amino acids. V shed 4 bases, J shed 1 base, and the junction held 5 bases outside the gene matches. From germline, CDR1 is SGHKS and CDR2 YYEKEE (reference sequence). The CDR3 is CASSPGTGLNTGELFF. Written as DNA, the CDR3 is TGTGCCAGCAGCCCAGGGACAGGGTTGAACACCGGGGAGCTGTTTTTT.

The rearrangement joins TRBV7-6 to TRBJ1-1, with D uncertain. Germline V gene data show CDR1 as SGHVS and CDR2 as FNYEAQ. V was clipped by 5 bases and J by 0 bases, with 7 bases between them. The CDR3 is 13 residues long. The DNA for the CDR3 is TGTGCCAGCAGCCGTCAGATGAACACTGAAGCTTTCTTT. The encoded protein is CASSRQMNTEAFF.

This clone was recorded a few times. The CDR3 is CASREGLLNTGELFF. The CDR3 DNA reads as TGTGCCAGCAGAGAGGGACTGCTAAACACCGGGGAGCTGTTTTTT. V usage is TRBV6-5 and J usage is TRBJ2-2, with D possibly being TRBD2 (6 bases). The germline V and J ends were trimmed by 6 bases and 2 bases, with 13 bases remaining between them. CDR1 is MNHEY, CDR2 SVGAGI, per germline. This CDR3 region has 15 residues.

The chain is built from TRBV18 and TRBJ2-7; perhaps TRBD1 as D (5 bases). The end of the DNA fits TRBJ2-5 better, so the J call may be wrong. This CDR3 is 13 amino acids long. CDR1 is KGHSH and CDR2 is LQKENI in the germline V gene. Here the CDR3 reads CASSPRGRETQYF. CDR3 sequence (DNA): TGTGCCAGCTCACCAAGGGGTCGAGAGACCCAGTACTTC.

CDR3 sequence: CASSTLRGTVPLHF. In nucleotides, the CDR3 is TGTGCCAGCAGCACACTTCGGGGGACAGTACCCCTCCACTTT. This chain links TRBV28 with TRBJ1-6, with 7 bases fitting TRBD1. V gave up 6 bases and J gave up 12 bases; unmatched junction bases: 11. Germline CDR1 reads MDHEN; CDR2 reads SYDVKM. The CDR3 extends over 14 amino acids.

This clone was counted a single time. The chain joins TRBV10-3 to TRBJ2-1; possible D gene TRBD2, 6 bases. Trimming stripped 8 bases from V and 4 bases from J, with 12 bases between. This CDR3 spans 13 amino acids. Germline CDR1 reads ENHRY; CDR2 reads SYGVKD. CDR3 amino acids: CAIGTSGYNEQFF. The CDR3 nucleotides are TGTGCCATCGGGACTTCTGGGTACAATGAGCAGTTCTTC.